One sample yielded the 28 T cell receptor beta chains listed below, sequenced in a study of CD8 T cells in ankylosing spondylitis. TCRdb called the 5' RACE reads again in MiXCR, with one record for every CDR3 protein. This sample carries under 150,000 distinct CDR3 sequences, approximately 9.9% of them seen once, and the ten largest clones take approximately 3.4%. Material for sequencing was blood, either unsorted or a sorted T cell fraction (not recorded which). The receptors here all came from a male donor with ankylosing spondylitis or in good health (not recorded which).

This clonotype was seen many times. The rearrangement uses TRBV20-1 and TRBJ2-5; D unclear. Trimming pared 0 bases from V and 0 bases from J, leaving 8 bases between. The V gene's germline CDR1 is DFQATT and CDR2 SNEGSKA (reference sequence). The CDR3 is 14 amino acids. CDR3 in amino acids: CSARDWADQETQYF. The CDR3 nucleotides read TGCAGTGCTAGAGATTGGGCAGACCAAGAGACCCAGTACTTC.

This clonotype was observed many times. This chain uses TRBV7-3 with TRBJ2-3; unclear D gene. V gave up 3 bases and J gave up 1 base, with 8 bases separating them. Germline V gene data show CDR1 as SGHTA and CDR2 as FQGTGA. The CDR3 consists of 14 residues. The DNA for the CDR3 is TGTGCCAGCAGCTTTGGCCTGGGCACAGATACGCAGTATTTT. This gives the protein CASSFGLGTDTQYF. Supplemented by reference TRBV7-3 and TRBJ2-3, the full variable domain reads GAGVSQTPSNKVTEKGKYVELRCDPISGHTALYWYRQSLGQGPEFLIYFQGTGAADDSGLPNDRFFAVRPEGSVSTLKIQRTERGDSAVYLCASSFGLGTDTQYFGPGTRLTVL.

This clonotype has more than one count but fewer than ten. This chain links TRBV4-3 with TRBJ2-1, with TRBD2 matching 11 bases. The junction had 10 bases not matched to a gene; V was cut back by 4 bases and J by 5 bases. The CDR3 runs 17 residues. Germline loops: CDR1 LGHNA, CDR2 YSLEER. DNA of the CDR3: TGCGCCAGCAGCCTCGGTAGGGGACTAGCGGAGGACAATGAGCAGTTCTTC. Translation gives CASSLGRGLAEDNEQFF.

This clonotype was seen a handful of times. The chain carries TRBV11-2 and TRBJ2-4; D is uncertain. The V gene lost 5 bases and the J gene lost 1 base, with 15 bases spanning the gap. The CDR3 runs 16 residues. Germline CDR1 reads SGHAT; CDR2 reads FQNNGV. This CDR3 is CASSRSTATAKNIQYF. The DNA for the CDR3 is TGTGCCAGCAGCAGATCTACAGCTACCGCCAAAAACATTCAGTACTTC.

This clonotype was seen at least ten times. This chain links TRBV14 with TRBJ2-7; D not certain. The V and J ends lost 4 bases and 3 bases respectively, with 10 bases between them. This CDR3 has 13 residues. CDR1 SGHDN and CDR2 FVKESK come from the germline V gene. The CDR3 region is CASSPAPFYEQYF. The DNA for the CDR3 is TGTGCCAGCAGCCCTGCGCCGTTCTACGAGCAGTACTTC. Full variable domain (missing parts from reference TRBV14 and TRBJ2-7): EAGVTQFPSHSVIEKGQTVTLRCDPISGHDNLYWYRRVMGKEIKFLLHFVKESKQDESGMPNNRFLAERTGGTYSTLKVQPAELEDSGVYFCASSPAPFYEQYFGPGTRLTVT.

This clonotype was counted many times. The chain employs TRBV6-2 or TRBV6-3 and TRBJ1-5; 7 bases map to TRBD1. From germline, CDR1 is MNHEY and CDR2 SVGEGT. V lost 8 bases and J lost 5; bases outside the gene matches: 12. The CDR3 extends over 15 amino acids. Written as DNA, the CDR3 is TGTGCCAGCTCGGGACAGCTTGGTGGGGATCAGCCCCAGCATTTT. Translation: CASSGQLGGDQPQHF.

This clonotype was counted only a few times. The V and J genes are TRBV12-3 or TRBV12-4 and TRBJ1-1; tentative D call: TRBD1 (5 bases). The CDR3 is 13 residues long. V was pared by 7 bases and J by 8 bases, with 17 bases between. CDR3 residues: CASTLTGALEAFF. In DNA, the CDR3 is TGTGCCAGCACCCTAACCGGGGCTTTAGAAGCTTTCTTT.

About this clonotype: A single base separates this from a much larger clone, so it may be a read error. This chain links TRBV14 with TRBJ2-1; maybe TRBD1 (5 bases). The CDR3 sequence is 16 residues long. The germline V and J ends were trimmed by 4 bases and 2 bases, with 15 bases remaining between them. The germline V gene encodes CDR1 SGHDN and CDR2 FVKESK. CDR3 nucleotide sequence: TGTGCCAGCAGCCTGTTCCGGGTCAGGGCCTACAATGAGCAGTTCTTC. As protein: CASSLFRVRAYNEQFF.

This clonotype has at least ten counts. The chain has TRBV20-1 and TRBJ2-5; D gene ambiguous. The CDR3 has 11 residues. The germline V and J ends were trimmed by 1 base and 6 bases, with 6 bases remaining between them. In germline, CDR1 is DFQATT, CDR2 SNEGSKA (reference sequence). The CDR3 here is CSARVPQTQYF. Written as DNA, the CDR3 is TGCAGTGCTAGAGTTCCCCAGACCCAGTACTTC.

This chain links TRBV5-5 with TRBJ2-7, with D maybe TRBD1 (5 bases). The CDR3 is made up of 15 amino acids. The germline CDR1 and CDR2 sequences are SGHKS and YYEKEE (reference sequence). V dropped 0 bases and J dropped 1 base, with 11 bases sitting between them. In DNA form, the CDR3 reads TGTGCCAGCAGCTTGGTTGCAGGGCCTTCCTACGAGCAGTACTTC. Translated, it gives CASSLVAGPSYEQYF.

This clonotype was recorded many times. The chain has TRBV9 and TRBJ2-1, with D tentatively TRBD2 (5 bases). The V end lost 4 bases, the J end lost 3 bases, and 11 bases lay between the germline ends. The CDR3 loop spans 14 amino acids. CDR1 is SGDLS and CDR2 is YYNGEE in the germline V gene. The CDR3 DNA is TGTGCCAGCAGCCCCGGGAATTACTACAATGAGCAGTTCTTC. It encodes CASSPGNYYNEQFF.

V and J are TRBV3-1 and TRBJ2-7; 7 nucleotides line up with TRBD2. With V trimmed by 2 bases and J by 1 base, 8 bases remained unmatched. The germline V gene has CDR1 LGHDT and CDR2 YNNKEL (reference sequence). The CDR3 loop spans 16 amino acids. DNA for the CDR3: TGTGCCAGCAGCCAACTCCCCCGAGCGGGATCCTACGAGCAGTACTTC. Translation gives CASSQLPRAGSYEQYF.

This clonotype was counted at least ten times. V and J are TRBV4-1 and TRBJ2-5; D possibly corresponds to TRBD1 (6 bases). The CDR3 sequence is 17 residues long. The germline CDR1 and CDR2 sequences are MGHRA and YSYEKL. The V and J ends lost 0 bases and 4 bases respectively, with 18 bases between them. CDR3 region: CASSQEPSDRFGETQYF. Written as DNA, the CDR3 is TGCGCCAGCAGCCAAGAACCCTCGGACAGATTTGGAGAGACCCAGTACTTC.

This clonotype was seen ten or more times. The gene calls are TRBV20-1 and TRBJ2-7; TRBD2 aligns across 7 bases. The CDR3 consists of 13 residues. The V segment lost 1 base and the J segment 4 bases; nucleotides outside the gene matches: 4. From germline, CDR1 is DFQATT and CDR2 SNEGSKA (reference sequence). The CDR3 coding sequence is TGCAGTGCTAGAGCTAGCGGTAGTTACGAGCAGTACTTC. Amino acid sequence: CSARASGSYEQYF.

In this sample, this clonotype turned up a few times. The J gene is TRBJ1-3, the V gene TRBV12-3 or TRBV12-4; D is undetermined. Trimming shortened V by 2 bases and J by 3 bases, and 17 bases separated the two germline ends. The CDR3 sequence is 17 residues long. The DNA of the CDR3 is TGTGCCAGCAGTTTAAGAAGACCCCCGGCGGGTGGAAACACCATATATTTT. This codes for CASSLRRPPAGGNTIYF.

This clonotype has at least ten counts. This chain's CDR3 is CAIAAGTSAETQYF. The CDR3 region has the DNA TGTGCCATCGCCGCCGGGACATCAGCAGAGACCCAGTACTTC. The chain combines TRBV10-3 with TRBJ2-5; a possible D gene is TRBD1 (6 bases). Germline V gene sequence: CDR1 ENHRY, CDR2 SYGVKD. The CDR3 consists of 14 residues. Trimming pared 8 bases from V and 4 bases from J, leaving 17 bases between.

As regards this clonotype: One base away lies a much larger clone, so this may be a sequencing read error. The chain couples TRBV5-1 to TRBJ1-3; D possibly corresponds to TRBD1 (5 bases). Per germline, CDR1 SGHRS and CDR2 YFSETQ. The V and J ends lost 7 bases and 5 bases respectively, with 19 bases between them. This CDR3 is built from 15 residues. The CDR3 spells CASAPFQGTRNTIYF. CDR3 DNA: TGCGCCAGCGCCCCATTCCAGGGTACTAGAAACACCATATATTTT.

This clonotype was counted many times. The CDR3 DNA reads TGCAGTGCTATTGACAGGAACAGCAATCAGCCCCAGCATTTT. Protein sequence: CSAIDRNSNQPQHF. The chain recombines TRBV20-1 with TRBJ1-5, with D possibly being TRBD1 (6 bases). This CDR3 is built from 14 residues. The ends were cut back, 4 bases at V and 1 base at J, with 11 bases in the middle. From germline, CDR1 is DFQATT and CDR2 SNEGSKA (reference sequence).

The CDR3 loop reads CASSQDSGTSGRNEQFF. The CDR3, as DNA: TGTGCCAGCAGCCAAGATTCGGGGACTAGCGGGAGAAATGAGCAGTTCTTC. V is TRBV3-1 and J is TRBJ2-1, with 14 bases matching TRBD2. The CDR3 contains 17 residues. J gave up 7 bases and V 0 bases, and 5 bases lay outside the gene matches. Per the germline V gene, CDR1 is LGHDT and CDR2 is YNNKEL (reference sequence).

The genes are TRBV13 and TRBJ2-7; the match to TRBD2 covers 9 bases. Germline values: CDR1 PRHDT, CDR2 FYEKMQ (reference sequence). The V gene end was trimmed by 2 bases and the J gene end by 2 bases; junction bases not matched to a gene: 4. This CDR3 has 15 amino acids. CDR3 sequence reads: CASSLNSGSPYEQYF. Here the CDR3 DNA reads TGTGCCAGCAGCTTAAATAGCGGGAGCCCCTACGAGCAGTACTTC.

This clonotype occurred many times. This chain connects TRBV2 to TRBJ2-1; D is unresolved. CDR3 length: 13 amino acids. Germline V gene sequence: CDR1 SNHLY, CDR2 FYNNEI. Trimming removed 7 bases at V and 3 bases at J, with 10 bases between. The CDR3 DNA reads as TGTGCCAGCAACGCGGTCCTCTACAATGAGCAGTTCTTC. Residues: CASNAVLYNEQFF.

The V and J genes are TRBV20-1 and TRBJ2-5; D is unclear. The CDR3 consists of 12 residues. From germline, CDR1 is DFQATT and CDR2 SNEGSKA (reference sequence). The ends were cut back, 1 base at V and 1 base at J, with 4 bases in the middle. The CDR3 DNA is TGCAGTGCTAGAGCGCTCCAAGAGACCCAGTACTTC. As protein: CSARALQETQYF.

This clonotype was observed a few times. V gene TRBV19 combines with J gene TRBJ1-2; possibly TRBD1 for D (6 bases). V was clipped by 4 bases and J by 4 bases, with 13 bases between them. The CDR3 length is 14 residues. Per the germline V gene, CDR1 is LNHDA and CDR2 is SQIVND (reference sequence). DNA of the CDR3: TGTGCCAGTAGTAACCAGGGGATCGGCTATGGCTACACCTTC. Its protein is CASSNQGIGYGYTF.

Ten or more counts support this clonotype. The gene calls are TRBV15 and TRBJ2-7; D is undetermined. The CDR3 spans 14 residues. In germline, CDR1 is LNHNV, CDR2 YYDKDF (reference sequence). V lost 2 bases and J 1 base, leaving 9 bases between the germline ends. As DNA, the CDR3 is TGTGCCACCAGCAGACCGCTGGATTCCTACGAGCAGTACTTC. Translated: CATSRPLDSYEQYF.

This clonotype came up once. The chain employs TRBV6-5 and TRBJ2-5; 7 bases are a match to TRBD1. The V segment lost 0 bases and the J segment 0 bases; nucleotides outside the gene matches: 1. This CDR3 is built from 15 residues. The germline CDR1 and CDR2 sequences are MNHEY and SVGAGI. The CDR3 protein is CASSYSGQNQETQYF. CDR3 in DNA: TGTGCCAGCAGTTACTCGGGACAGAACCAAGAGACCCAGTACTTC.

The chain employs TRBV30 and TRBJ2-5, with 10 bases aligning to TRBD1. Germline V lookup: CDR1 GTSNPN, CDR2 SVGIG (reference sequence). The CDR3 covers 15 residues. The V gene end was trimmed by 7 bases and the J gene end by 5 bases; junction bases not matched to a gene: 13. The CDR3 region is CAYTLTGGAWETQYF. CDR3 sequence (DNA): TGTGCCTATACCCTGACAGGGGGCGCGTGGGAGACCCAGTACTTC.

The chain uses TRBV29-1 and TRBJ2-5, with 10 bases matching TRBD2. J lost 7 bases, V lost 0 bases, and 17 bases had no gene match. CDR1 SQVTM and CDR2 ANQGSEA come from the germline V gene. CDR3 length equals 18 residues. This chain's CDR3 is CSVEDRNPSSGSYRTQYF. The CDR3, as DNA: TGCAGCGTTGAAGACCGAAACCCTTCTAGCGGGAGCTACAGGACCCAGTACTTC.

This clonotype was seen at least ten times. The genes are TRBV6-5 and TRBJ2-7; 8 positions agree with TRBD2. Germline CDR1 is MNHEY and CDR2 is SVGAGI. V was pared by 2 bases and J by 5 bases, with 8 bases of the junction left unmatched. There are 15 residues in the CDR3. In nucleotides, the CDR3 is TGTGCCAGCAGTTACACCAGCGGGAGCACCCACGAGCAGTACTTC. This encodes CASSYTSGSTHEQYF.